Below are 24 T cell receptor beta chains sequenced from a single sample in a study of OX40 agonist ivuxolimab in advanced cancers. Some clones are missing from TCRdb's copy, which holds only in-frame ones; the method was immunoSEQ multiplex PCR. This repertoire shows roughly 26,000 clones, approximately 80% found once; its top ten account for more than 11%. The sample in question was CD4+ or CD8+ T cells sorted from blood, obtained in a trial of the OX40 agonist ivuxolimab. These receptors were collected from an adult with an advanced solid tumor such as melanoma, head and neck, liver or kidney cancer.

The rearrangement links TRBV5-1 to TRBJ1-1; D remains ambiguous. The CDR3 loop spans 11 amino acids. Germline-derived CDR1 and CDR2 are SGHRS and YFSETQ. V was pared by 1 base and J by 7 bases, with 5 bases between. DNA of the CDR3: TGCGCCAGCAGCTTGATGGATGAAGCTTTCTTT. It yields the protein CASSLMDEAFF.

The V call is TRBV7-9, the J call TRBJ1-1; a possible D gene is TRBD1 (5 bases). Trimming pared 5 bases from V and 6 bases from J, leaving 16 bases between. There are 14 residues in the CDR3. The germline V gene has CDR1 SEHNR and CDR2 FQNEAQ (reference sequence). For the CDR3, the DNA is TGTGCCAGCAGCCCTGGGTTTCAGGGTTCTGAAGCTTTCTTT. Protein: CASSPGFQGSEAFF.

DNA for the CDR3: TGTGCCAGCAGCTTAGCGTTCGGGGGACAGCCCCAGCATTTT. Translated, it gives CASSLAFGGQPQHF. The chain recombines TRBV7-2 with TRBJ1-5, with D perhaps matching TRBD1 (5 bases). CDR3 length: 14 residues. CDR1 is SGHTA and CDR2 is FQGNSA in the germline V gene. Trimming pared 0 bases from V and 7 bases from J, leaving 10 bases between.

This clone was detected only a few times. DNA for the CDR3: TGTGCCAGCAGCTTACTAACAGGGGGCCGGTACGAGCAGTACTTC. Residues: CASSLLTGGRYEQYF. The V and J genes are TRBV7-9 and TRBJ2-7, with 9 positions matching TRBD1. Per the germline V gene, CDR1 is SEHNR and CDR2 is FQNEAQ (reference sequence). CDR3 size: 15 residues. V shed 2 bases, J shed 4 bases, and the junction held 6 bases outside the gene matches.

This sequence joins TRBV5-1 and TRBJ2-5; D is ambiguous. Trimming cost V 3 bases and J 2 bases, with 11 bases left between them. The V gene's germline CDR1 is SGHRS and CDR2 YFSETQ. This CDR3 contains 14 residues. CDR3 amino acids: CASSSQPLQETQYF. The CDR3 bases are TGCGCCAGCAGCTCTCAGCCATTACAAGAGACCCAGTACTTC.

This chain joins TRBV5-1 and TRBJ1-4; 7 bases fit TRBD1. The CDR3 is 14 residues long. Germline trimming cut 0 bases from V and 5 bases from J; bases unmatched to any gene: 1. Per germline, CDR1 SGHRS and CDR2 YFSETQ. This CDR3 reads CASSLAGGNEKLFF. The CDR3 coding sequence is TGCGCCAGCAGCTTGGCAGGGGGGAATGAAAAACTGTTTTTT. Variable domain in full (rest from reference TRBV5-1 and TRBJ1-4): KAGVTQTPRYLIKTRGQQVTLSCSPISGHRSVSWYQQTPGQGLQFLFEYFSETQRNKGNFPGRFSGRQFSNSRSEMNVSTLELGDSALYLCASSLAGGNEKLFFGSGTQLSVL.

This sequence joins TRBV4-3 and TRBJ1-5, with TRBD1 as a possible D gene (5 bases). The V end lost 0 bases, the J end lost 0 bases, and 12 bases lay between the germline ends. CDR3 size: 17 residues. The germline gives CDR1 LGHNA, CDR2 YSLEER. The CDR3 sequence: CASSQDLAGYSNQPQHF. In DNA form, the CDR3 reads TGCGCCAGCAGCCAAGACCTGGCAGGGTATAGCAATCAGCCCCAGCATTTT.

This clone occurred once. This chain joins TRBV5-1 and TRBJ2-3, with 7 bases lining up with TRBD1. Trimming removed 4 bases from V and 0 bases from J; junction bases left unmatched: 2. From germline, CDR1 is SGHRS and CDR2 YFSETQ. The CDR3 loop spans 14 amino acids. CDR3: CASSLQGSTDTQYF. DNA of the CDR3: TGCGCCAGCAGCCTACAGGGGAGCACAGATACGCAGTATTTT.

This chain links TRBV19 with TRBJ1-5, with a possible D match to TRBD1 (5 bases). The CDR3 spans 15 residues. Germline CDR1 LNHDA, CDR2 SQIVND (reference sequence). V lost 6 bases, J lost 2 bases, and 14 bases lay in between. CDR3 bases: TGTGCCAGTAGGGACACCTCGAGAGGCAATCAGCCCCAGCATTTT. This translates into CASRDTSRGNQPQHF.

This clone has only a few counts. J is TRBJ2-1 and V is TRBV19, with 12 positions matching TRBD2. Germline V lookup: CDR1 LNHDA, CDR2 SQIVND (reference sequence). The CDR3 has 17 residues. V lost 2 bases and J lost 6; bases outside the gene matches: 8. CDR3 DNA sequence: TGTGCCAGTAGTATAAGGCTGACTAGCGGGGGCATCAATGAGCAGTTCTTC. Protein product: CASSIRLTSGGINEQFF. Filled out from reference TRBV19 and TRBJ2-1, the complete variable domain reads DGGITQSPKYLFRKEGQNVTLSCEQNLNHDAMYWYRQDPGQGLRLIYYSQIVNDFQKGDIAEGYSVSREKKESFPLTVTSAQKNPTAFYLCASSIRLTSGGINEQFFGPGTRLTVL.

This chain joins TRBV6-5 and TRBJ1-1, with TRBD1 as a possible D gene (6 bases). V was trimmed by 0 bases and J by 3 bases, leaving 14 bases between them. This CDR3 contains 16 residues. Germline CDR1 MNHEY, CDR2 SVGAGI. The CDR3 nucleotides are TGTGCCAGCAGTTACTCGAAGGGGGGCAAGTACACTGAAGCTTTCTTT. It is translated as CASSYSKGGKYTEAFF.

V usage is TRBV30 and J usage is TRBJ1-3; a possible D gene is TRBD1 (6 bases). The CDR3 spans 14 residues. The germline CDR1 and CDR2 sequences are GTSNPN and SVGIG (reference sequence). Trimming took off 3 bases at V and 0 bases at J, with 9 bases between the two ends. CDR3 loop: CAWSTGSSGNTIYF. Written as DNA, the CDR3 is TGTGCCTGGAGCACAGGGAGCTCTGGAAACACCATATATTTT. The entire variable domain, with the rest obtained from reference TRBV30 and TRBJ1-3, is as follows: SQTIHQWPATLVQPVGSPLSLECTVEGTSNPNLYWYRQAAGRGLQLLFYSVGIGQISSEVPQNLSASRPQDRQFILSSKKLLLSDSGFYLCAWSTGSSGNTIYFGEGSWLTVV.

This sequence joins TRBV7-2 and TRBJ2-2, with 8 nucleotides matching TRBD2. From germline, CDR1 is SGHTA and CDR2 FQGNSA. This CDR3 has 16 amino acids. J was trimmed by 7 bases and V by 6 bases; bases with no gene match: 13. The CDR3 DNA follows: TGTGCCAGCAGTTTCTTTAGCGGGGTGGCGGTCGGGGAGCTGTTTTTT. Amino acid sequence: CASSFFSGVAVGELFF.

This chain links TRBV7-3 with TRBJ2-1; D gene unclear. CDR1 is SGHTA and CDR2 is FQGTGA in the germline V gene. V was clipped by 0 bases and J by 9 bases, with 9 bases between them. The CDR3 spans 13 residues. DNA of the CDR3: TGTGCCAGCAGCTTAACTTGGTTTAGTGAGCAGTTCTTC. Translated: CASSLTWFSEQFF.

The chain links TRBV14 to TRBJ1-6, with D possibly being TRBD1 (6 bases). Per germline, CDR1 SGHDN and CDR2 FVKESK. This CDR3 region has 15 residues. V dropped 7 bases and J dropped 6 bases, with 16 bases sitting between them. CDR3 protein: CASKRGGKGNSPLHF. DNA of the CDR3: TGTGCCAGCAAGAGGGGGGGAAAGGGTAATTCACCCCTCCACTTT.

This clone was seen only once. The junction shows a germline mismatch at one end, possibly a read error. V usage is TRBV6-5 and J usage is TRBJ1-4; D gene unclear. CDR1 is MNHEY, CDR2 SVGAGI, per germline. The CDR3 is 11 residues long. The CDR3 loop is CLVTGNEKLFF. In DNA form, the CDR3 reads TGCCTCGTCACGGGTAATGAAAAACTGTTTTTT.

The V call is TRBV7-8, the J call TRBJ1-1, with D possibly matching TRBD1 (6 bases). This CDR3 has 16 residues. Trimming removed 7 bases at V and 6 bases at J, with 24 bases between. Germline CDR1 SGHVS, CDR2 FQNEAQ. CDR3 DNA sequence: TGTGCCAGCACAACTCTGCAGCGGGGGCGTTTATCTGAAGCTTTCTTT. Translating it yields CASTTLQRGRLSEAFF.

The DNA of the CDR3 is TGTGCCAGCAGCGTAGTTAGTCGGGACAATGAGCAGTTCTTC. Its protein product is CASSVVSRDNEQFF. The J gene is TRBJ2-1, the V gene TRBV9, with unresolved D. Germline V gives CDR1 SGDLS, CDR2 YYNGEE. With 0 bases removed from V and 5 bases from J, the gap between germline ends came to 9 bases. The CDR3 consists of 14 residues.

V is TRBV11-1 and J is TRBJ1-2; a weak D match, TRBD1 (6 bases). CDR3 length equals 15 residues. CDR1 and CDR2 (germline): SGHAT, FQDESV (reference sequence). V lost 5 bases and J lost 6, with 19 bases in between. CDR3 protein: CASSRRGGSSDGYTF. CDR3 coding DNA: TGTGCCAGCAGCCGTAGGGGGGGGTCCTCGGATGGCTACACCTTC.

CDR3 region: CASSLPGTGAPNEQFF. CDR3 coding DNA: TGTGCCAGCAGCCTACCCGGGACAGGGGCGCCCAATGAGCAGTTCTTC. The rearrangement links TRBV5-6 to TRBJ2-1, with 10 bases fitting TRBD1. CDR1 is SGHDT, CDR2 YYEEEE, per germline. This CDR3 is 16 amino acids long. The V segment lost 4 bases and the J segment 6 bases; nucleotides outside the gene matches: 10. Together with reference TRBV5-6 and TRBJ2-1, the CDR3 gives the full variable domain: DAGVTQSPTHLIKTRGQQVTLRCSPKSGHDTVSWYQQALGQGPQFIFQYYEEEERQRGNFPDRFSGHQFPNYSSELNVNALLLGDSALYLCASSLPGTGAPNEQFFGPGTRLTVL.

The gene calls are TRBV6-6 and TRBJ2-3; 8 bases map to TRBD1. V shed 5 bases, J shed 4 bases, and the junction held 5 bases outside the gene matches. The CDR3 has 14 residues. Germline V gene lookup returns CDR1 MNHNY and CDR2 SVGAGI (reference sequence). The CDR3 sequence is CASSGGTGPDTQYF. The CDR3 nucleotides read TGTGCCAGCAGTGGGGGGACAGGTCCAGATACGCAGTATTTT.

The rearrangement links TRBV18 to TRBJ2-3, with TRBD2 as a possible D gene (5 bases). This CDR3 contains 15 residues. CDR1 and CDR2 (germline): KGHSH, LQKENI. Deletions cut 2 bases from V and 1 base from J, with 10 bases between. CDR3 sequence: CASSPVGVGTDTQYF. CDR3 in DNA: TGTGCCAGCTCACCAGTGGGAGTGGGCACAGATACGCAGTATTTT.

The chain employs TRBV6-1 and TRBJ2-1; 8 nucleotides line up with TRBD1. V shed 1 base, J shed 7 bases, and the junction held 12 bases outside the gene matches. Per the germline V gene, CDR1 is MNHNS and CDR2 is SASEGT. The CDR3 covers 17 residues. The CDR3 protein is CASSEEWGRGPRNEQFF. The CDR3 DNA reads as TGTGCCAGCAGTGAAGAATGGGGCAGGGGGCCCCGGAATGAGCAGTTCTTC.

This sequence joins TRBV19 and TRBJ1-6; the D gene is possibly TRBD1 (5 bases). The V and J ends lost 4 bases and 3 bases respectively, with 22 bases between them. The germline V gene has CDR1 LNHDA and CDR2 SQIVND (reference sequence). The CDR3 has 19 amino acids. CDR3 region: CASSTLPVSEGYYNSPLHF. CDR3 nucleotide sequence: TGTGCCAGTAGTACCCTCCCGGTTTCCGAGGGGTACTATAATTCACCCCTCCACTTT.